This T cell receptor beta chain came from a study of T-cell memory formation after mild COVID-19. For the study at large: The TCR clusters were mostly specific to one donor.

Study-level results: Mostly located in CM and EM were contracting CD4+ clones, with contracting CD8+ clones located in EMRA. The second-wave clones peaking on day 37 were not confirmed as SARS-CoV-2-specific.

Comments on this clonotype: As yet, its antigen is unknown.

With constant-segment primers, 5'RACE yielded cDNA libraries of TCR alpha and TCR beta that carried sample barcodes and UMIs. TCRdb processed the 5' RACE reads anew with MiXCR; each CDR3 protein has one entry. Altogether 300,000 to 400,000 distinct CDR3 sequences are present, around 21% being singletons, with the ten largest covering approximately 12%. The CDR3 contains 14 residues. CDR1 and CDR2 from the germline V gene are ENHRY and SYGVKD. The V end lost 6 bases, the J end lost 0 bases, and 9 bases lay between the germline ends. This chain uses TRBV10-3 with TRBJ2-1; maybe TRBD2 (5 bases). The sample comprised PBMCs or a T cell subset sorted from them (not recorded which). This sequence was found in an adult woman who had mild COVID-19 (a few samples of this study predate the infection). Cell type and time point are not known. This chain's CDR3 is CAIRDSSSYNEQFF. The CDR3 nucleotides are TGTGCCATCAGGGACTCAAGCTCCTACAATGAGCAGTTCTTC.